This entry lists 14 T cell receptor beta chains sequenced from one sample in a study of cytomegalovirus exposure and HLA in healthy donors (dated by TCRdb to the late 2010s). Library creation used the immunoSEQ multiplex PCR assay. For the multiplex PCR, a mixture combining 60 forward primers for TCR Vbeta segments and 13 reverse primers for TCR Jbeta segments was used. This is the immuneACCESS table as TCRdb keeps it, with only in-frame sequences that have V and J called. A part of the clones is gone; compared with another copy, unresolved V genes explain less than half, and the rest is unexplained. This sample lists roughly 55,000 clones; 77% were detected once. Approximately 2.3% of the sample goes to the ten largest clones. The material sequenced was PBMCs. The origin of the receptors is a female donor in good health and CMV-seronegative.

The chain combines TRBV5-1 with TRBJ2-7; D is uncertain. Trimming took off 0 bases at V and 3 bases at J, with 7 bases between the two ends. This CDR3 contains 13 residues. Germline lookup yields CDR1 SGHRS and CDR2 YFSETQ. CDR3 bases: TGCGCCAGCAGCTTGGCATTCAACTACGAGCAGTACTTC. Its translation: CASSLAFNYEQYF.

The chain joins TRBV11-2 to TRBJ2-2; possible D gene TRBD2, 5 bases. CDR3 length equals 15 residues. The V end lost 6 bases, the J end lost 4 bases, and 15 bases lay between the germline ends. Germline values: CDR1 SGHAT, CDR2 FQNNGV. In DNA, the CDR3 is TGTGCCAGCAGTTCCCAACTAGGAGCCACCGGGGAGCTGTTTTTT. This encodes CASSSQLGATGELFF.

This clone was recorded only once. The chain employs TRBV7-2 and TRBJ2-5; weak D call: TRBD2 (6 bases). V was pared by 6 bases and J by 1 base, with 12 bases between. This CDR3 spans 14 amino acids. Germline V gives CDR1 SGHTA, CDR2 FQGNSA. CDR3 in amino acids: CASSSSGLQETQYF. The CDR3, as DNA: TGTGCCAGCAGTTCCTCGGGACTCCAAGAGACCCAGTACTTC.

The chain uses TRBV25-1 and TRBJ2-1; TRBD1 agrees at 9 bases. Germline V gene lookup returns CDR1 MGHDK and CDR2 SYGVNS. V lost 7 bases, J lost 4 bases, and 5 bases stayed unmatched. The CDR3 spans 14 residues. The DNA of the CDR3 is TGTGCCAGCATCGGAGGACAGGGGTACAATGAGCAGTTCTTC. This sequence encodes CASIGGQGYNEQFF.

V and J are TRBV19 and TRBJ2-5; 9 bases fit TRBD1. CDR1 and CDR2 (germline): LNHDA, SQIVND (reference sequence). The CDR3 totals 13 residues. The V gene end was trimmed by 8 bases and the J gene end by 7 bases; junction bases not matched to a gene: 8. The CDR3 sequence is CASSYRGPGTQYF. The CDR3 bases are TGTGCCAGTTCCTACAGGGGGCCGGGGACCCAGTACTTC.

This clone was counted only a few times. The chain recombines TRBV5-3 with TRBJ2-3; 14 bases are a match to TRBD2. TRBV5-3 is identified as an open reading frame with a role that is uncertain. This CDR3 has 20 residues. The trim removed 4 bases at V and 2 bases at J, leaving 15 bases unmatched. The CDR3 nucleotides read TGTGCCAGAAGCGGTACCGGGACTAGCGGGAGTAGGGGGCACACAGATACGCAGTATTTT. Translating gives CARSGTGTSGSRGHTDTQYF.

This sequence joins TRBV5-1 and TRBJ2-3; 11 nucleotides match TRBD2. V lost 4 bases and J lost 2; bases outside the gene matches: 12. Per the germline V gene, CDR1 is SGHRS and CDR2 is YFSETQ. The CDR3 length is 18 residues. The CDR3 reads CASSAGTSGEGITDTQYF. The DNA of the CDR3 is TGCGCCAGCAGCGCCGGGACTAGCGGAGAGGGGATCACAGATACGCAGTATTTT.

The rearrangement joins TRBV4-1 to TRBJ2-1; tentative D call: TRBD1 (6 bases). Trimming stripped 4 bases from V and 3 bases from J, with 16 bases between. The CDR3 extends over 16 amino acids. Germline V gives CDR1 MGHRA, CDR2 YSYEKL. CDR3 nucleotides: TGCGCCAGCAGCCCCGAGCGAGGACAGATCTACAATGAGCAGTTCTTC. Amino acids: CASSPERGQIYNEQFF.

This clone was detected only a few times. The rearrangement links TRBV6-1 to TRBJ2-7, with 10 bases fitting TRBD1. The CDR3 runs 14 residues. Germline V CDR1 and CDR2: MNHNS, SASEGT. V gave up 11 bases and J gave up 6 bases; unmatched junction bases: 13. The CDR3 DNA follows: TGTGCCGGAGCGAGGGACAGGGGAGGGTCCGAGCAGTACTTC. Translation gives CAGARDRGGSEQYF.

This sequence joins TRBV7-2 and TRBJ2-7, with 7 bases matching TRBD1. The CDR3 is 14 residues long. The V gene end was trimmed by 4 bases and the J gene end by 2 bases; junction bases not matched to a gene: 5. CDR1 and CDR2 (germline): SGHTA, FQGNSA. The DNA for the CDR3 is TGTGCCAGCAGCTCCTGGGACAGTCCCTACGAGCAGTACTTC. This translates into CASSSWDSPYEQYF.

This chain links TRBV6-6 with TRBJ1-2; TRBD1 aligns across 7 bases. CDR3 length equals 14 residues. Germline V gene sequence: CDR1 MNHNY, CDR2 SVGAGI (reference sequence). The CDR3 sequence is CALRGDSQNYGYTF. In DNA form, the CDR3 reads TGTGCTCTAAGGGGGGACAGCCAAAACTATGGCTACACCTTC.

The CDR3 region is CASNQAGTRLNEQFF. The CDR3 DNA reads as TGTGCCAGCAATCAAGCGGGGACGCGACTCAATGAGCAGTTCTTC. V gene TRBV7-9 combines with J gene TRBJ2-1, with 7 bases identical to TRBD2. The trim removed 7 bases at V and 6 bases at J, leaving 12 bases unmatched. Per germline, CDR1 SEHNR and CDR2 FQNEAQ (reference sequence). The length of the CDR3 is 15 residues.

V gene TRBV12-5 combines with J gene TRBJ1-6, with 7 bases matching TRBD1. CDR1 and CDR2 from the germline V gene are LGHNT and FRNRAP. The CDR3 covers 14 residues. V trimming: 6 bases; J trimming: 7 bases; junction bases outside the gene matches: 6. The CDR3 reads CASGPTGLNSPLHF. CDR3 nucleotide sequence: TGTGCTAGTGGCCCGACAGGGCTCAATTCACCCCTCCACTTT.

V gene TRBV28 combines with J gene TRBJ2-1; 8 bases fit TRBD1. J lost 8 bases, V lost 4 bases, and 10 bases had no gene match. Germline CDR1 MDHEN, CDR2 SYDVKM. The CDR3 spans 15 residues. CDR3 sequence reads: CASSSSGGFGDEQFF. The CDR3 DNA is TGTGCCAGCAGTTCGTCAGGGGGCTTTGGGGATGAGCAGTTCTTC.